The 8 T cell receptor beta chains below all came from one sample that was sequenced in a study of T cells in women clearing cervical HPV infection. Using immunoSEQ multiplex PCR, the repertoire was profiled, and TCRdb retains in-frame clones only, with some absent. Its listing shows about 22,000 clones. The sample consisted of blood buffy coat. The source of these receptors is a woman between 18 and 75 years old with a cervical HPV16 infection that either progressed to CIN3+ or cleared (not recorded which).

As regards this clone: A junction boundary mismatches the germline segment, possibly from a read error. Coverage ceases 3 residues before the CDR3 finishes, and the germline J gene fills in the end. The chain recombines TRBV20-1 with TRBJ1-6, with a weak D call TRBD1 (5 bases). The CDR3 sequence is 14 residues long. CDR1 is DFQATT, CDR2 SNEGSKA, per germline (reference sequence). Here the CDR3 reads CSARGYKGNSPLHF. The CDR3 DNA, read in part, is TGCAGTGCCAGAGGTTATAAGGGGAATTCACCC.

To note about this clone: The read is 3 residues too short to cover the CDR3 end, so that end is filled in from the germline J gene. The J gene is TRBJ1-2, the V gene TRBV9; 7 bases are shared with TRBD1. Germline CDR1 and CDR2: SGDLS and YYNGEE. This CDR3 is built from 15 residues. With 3 bases clipped from V and 2 bases from J, the junction kept 7 bases outside the gene matches. Partial CDR3 DNA: TGTGCCAGCAGCGCCCTGGACAGGCTGAACTATGGC. Its protein is CASSALDRLNYG. The complete CDR3 protein is CASSALDRLNYGYTF.

A remark on this clone: The read ends 3 residues early relative to the CDR3; the germline J gene fills the gap. The chain recombines TRBV2 with TRBJ2-5, with D unclear. This CDR3 comprises 13 residues. V lost 2 bases, J lost 4 bases, and 8 bases lay in between. CDR1 and CDR2 from the germline V gene are SNHLY and FYNNEI. The sequenced CDR3 bases are TGTGCCAGCAGTGAACAGTTAATAGAGACC. Translating gives CASSEQLIET. The whole CDR3 sequence is CASSEQLIETQYF.

A note on this clone: Coverage ceases 3 residues before the CDR3 finishes, and the germline J gene fills in the end. V and J are TRBV12-3 or TRBV12-4 and TRBJ2-1; TRBD1 matches 7 bases. V dropped 5 bases and J dropped 7; count of bases not matched to a gene: 2. This CDR3 region has 12 residues. CDR3 bases read: TGTGCCAGCAGTCAGACAGGGAATGAG. This gives the protein CASSQTGNE. The entire CDR3 protein is CASSQTGNEQFF.

Points on this clone: The CDR3 extends 3 residues past the end of the read, so its final part is completed from the germline J gene. The rearrangement joins TRBV30 to TRBJ2-1; TRBD2 matches at 12 bases. The CDR3 is 14 amino acids. Germline CDR1 and CDR2: GTSNPN and SVGIG (reference sequence). Trimming cost V 2 bases and J 5 bases; bases outside gene matches: 1. The CDR3 loop is CAWSTSGRNNEQFF. Partial CDR3 DNA: TGTGCCTGGAGTACTAGCGGGAGGAACAATGAG.

Worth noting for this clone: The read terminates 3 residues before the CDR3 end, so the remaining end is supplied by the germline J gene. The chain is built from TRBV5-1 and TRBJ2-3; D gene ambiguous. The CDR3 extends over 14 amino acids. Germline CDR1 is SGHRS and CDR2 is YFSETQ. Deletions cut 3 bases from V and 2 bases from J, with 10 bases between. The CDR3: CASSYSLPTDTQYF. CDR3 DNA, as far as it was read: TGCGCCAGCAGCTACAGTCTTCCCACAGATACG.

With respect to this clone: The CDR3 end is not reached by the read, which stops 3 residues before it; the germline J gene fills it in. This chain uses TRBV20-1 with TRBJ2-2; 8 nucleotides align to TRBD2. Unmatched junction bases numbered 8, after V lost 6 bases and J lost 5 bases. The CDR3 covers 14 residues. Germline CDR1 reads DFQATT; CDR2 reads SNEGSKA (reference sequence). CDR3 region: CSAMPGTRTGELFF. The DNA read from the CDR3 is TGCAGTGCCATGCCGGGGACTAGAACCGGGGAG.

Remarks on this clone: Read data end 3 residues before the CDR3 end; the end is taken from the germline J gene. The genes are TRBV19 and TRBJ2-5, with 8 bases matching TRBD1. CDR1 is LNHDA and CDR2 is SQIVND in the germline V gene (reference sequence). This CDR3 region has 15 residues. J lost 5 bases, V lost 6 bases, and 11 bases had no gene match. CDR3 bases read: TGTGCCAGTAGGAAATCGGCAGGGGGCAGCGAGACC. Protein sequence: CASRKSAGGSET. The whole CDR3 region reads CASRKSAGGSETQYF.